This TCR beta chain originates from a study of cytomegalovirus exposure and HLA in healthy donors. Study-wide points: Per a later analysis, about 17,000 TCR beta sequences showed association with HLA alleles at 0.05 false discovery rate. Later analysis demonstrated an association between a missense DCLRE1C variant and TCR beta V- and J-gene trimming.

This CDR3 comprises 11 residues. Germline CDR1 reads SGHVS; CDR2 reads FNYEAQ. Trimming cost V 6 bases and J 7 bases, with 7 bases left between them. Regarding this clone: Its antigen is not known.

PCR primers comprised 60 Vbeta and 13 Jbeta primers. The protocol was immunoSEQ multiplex PCR, while the TCRdb copy is restricted to in-frame clones and leaves out a portion. The sample consists of around 140,000 clones, less than 90% of them appearing once. The sequenced sample consisted of PBMCs. The source of this sequence is a middle-aged man in good health and CMV-seronegative. This chain connects TRBV7-6 to TRBJ2-1, with D uncertain. This chain's CDR3 is CASRTGNEQFF. The CDR3 DNA is TGTGCCAGCAGGACGGGTAATGAGCAGTTCTTC.